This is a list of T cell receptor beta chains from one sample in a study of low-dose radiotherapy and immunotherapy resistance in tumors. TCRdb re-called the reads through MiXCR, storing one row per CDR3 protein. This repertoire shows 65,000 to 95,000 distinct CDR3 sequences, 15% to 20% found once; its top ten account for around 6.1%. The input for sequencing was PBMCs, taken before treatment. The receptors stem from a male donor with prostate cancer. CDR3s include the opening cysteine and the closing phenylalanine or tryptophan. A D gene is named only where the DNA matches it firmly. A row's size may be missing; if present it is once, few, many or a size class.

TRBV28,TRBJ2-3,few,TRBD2,CASTKGAGERDTQYF,TGTGCCAGCACGAAGGGAGCGGGAGAACGAGATACGCAGTATTTT
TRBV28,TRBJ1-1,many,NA,CASSGQKEMNTEAFF,TGTGCCAGCAGCGGACAGAAAGAAATGAACACTGAAGCTTTCTTT
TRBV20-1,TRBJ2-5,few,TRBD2,CSAPLPGGETQYF,TGCAGTGCTCCCCTTCCGGGGGGAGAGACCCAGTACTTC
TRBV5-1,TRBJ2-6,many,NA,CASSSDPTSGANVLTF,TGCGCCAGCAGCTCCGATCCGACCTCTGGGGCCAACGTCCTGACTTTC
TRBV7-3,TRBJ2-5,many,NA,CASSLGRAETQYF,TGTGCCAGCAGCTTGGGAAGGGCGGAGACCCAGTACTTC
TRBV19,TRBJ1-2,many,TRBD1,CASSIWRDRAYGYTF,TGTGCCAGTAGTATCTGGAGAGACAGGGCATATGGCTACACCTTC
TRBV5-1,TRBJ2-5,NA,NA,CASSFGQNFETQYF,TGCGCCAGCAGCTTTGGACAGAATTTCGAGACCCAGTACTTC
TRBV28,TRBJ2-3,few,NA,CASSFGGLSTDTQYF,TGTGCCAGCAGTTTCGGGGGGCTAAGCACAGATACGCAGTATTTT
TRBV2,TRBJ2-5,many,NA,CASLPSRGQETQYF,TGTGCCAGCTTACCGTCGAGGGGTCAAGAGACCCAGTACTTC
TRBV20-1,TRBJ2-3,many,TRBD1,CSTTGGFGTDTQYF,TGCAGTACTACAGGGGGCTTTGGCACAGATACGCAGTATTTT
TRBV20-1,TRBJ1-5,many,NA,CSARLGGPQHF,TGCAGTGCTAGGTTGGGGGGGCCCCAGCATTTT
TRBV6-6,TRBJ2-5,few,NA,CASRTGIRNEETQYF,TGTGCCAGCAGGACCGGGATTCGAAACGAGGAGACCCAGTACTTC
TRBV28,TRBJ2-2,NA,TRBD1,CASSLGQGRTGELFF,TGTGCCAGCAGTCTAGGACAGGGGAGGACCGGGGAGCTGTTTTTT
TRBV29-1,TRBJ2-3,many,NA,CSVEEQDTQYF,TGCAGCGTTGAAGAACAGGATACGCAGTATTTT
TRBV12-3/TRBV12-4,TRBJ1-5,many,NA,CASSLGSGRNQPQHF,TGTGCCAGCAGTTTAGGAAGTGGCCGCAATCAGCCCCAGCATTTT
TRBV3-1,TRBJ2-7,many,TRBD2,CASSPLAGGLEQYF,TGTGCCAGCAGCCCGCTAGCGGGGGGGCTGGAGCAGTACTTC
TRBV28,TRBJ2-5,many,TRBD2,CASSPTGRGGRQTQYF,TGTGCCAGCAGTCCGACGGGGAGGGGCGGGAGGCAGACCCAGTACTTC
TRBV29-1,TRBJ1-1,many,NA,CSVVSATDTEAFF,TGCAGCGTTGTTTCGGCGACAGACACTGAAGCTTTCTTT
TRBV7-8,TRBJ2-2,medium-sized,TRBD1,CASSLSVQGAFTGELFF,TGTGCCAGCAGCTTATCAGTTCAGGGGGCGTTCACCGGGGAGCTGTTTTTT
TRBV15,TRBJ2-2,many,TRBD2,CATSRGGTSGGELFF,TGTGCCACCAGCAGAGGAGGGACTAGCGGCGGGGAGCTGTTTTTT
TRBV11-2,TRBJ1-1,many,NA,CASSPLGSVAEAFF,TGTGCCAGCAGCCCCCTCGGGTCCGTTGCTGAAGCTTTCTTT
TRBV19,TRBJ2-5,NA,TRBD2,CASSRPGLAGQETQYF,TGTGCCAGTAGTCGGCCGGGACTAGCGGGACAAGAGACCCAGTACTTC
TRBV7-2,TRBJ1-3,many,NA,CASSLEHSGNTIYF,TGTGCCAGCAGCTTAGAACACTCTGGAAACACCATATATTTT
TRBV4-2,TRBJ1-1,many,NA,CASSREQGSTEAFF,TGTGCCAGCAGCCGAGAGCAGGGATCTACTGAAGCTTTCTTT
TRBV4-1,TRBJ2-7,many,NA,CASSQALTGFGSYEQYF,TGCGCCAGCAGCCAAGCCCTCACGGGATTCGGCTCCTACGAGCAGTACTTC
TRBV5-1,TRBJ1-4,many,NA,CASSGQVDEKLFF,TGCGCCAGCAGCGGACAAGTGGATGAAAAACTGTTTTTT
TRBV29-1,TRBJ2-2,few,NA,CSVEHGTGQNTGELFF,TGCAGCGTTGAACACGGGACGGGGCAGAACACCGGGGAGCTGTTTTTT
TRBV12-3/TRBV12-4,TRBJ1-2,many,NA,CASSIPSGYTF,TGTGCCAGCTCCATCCCCTCGGGCTACACCTTC
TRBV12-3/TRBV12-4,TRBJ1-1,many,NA,CASSSDRSDTEAFF,TGTGCCAGCAGTTCCGACAGAAGCGACACTGAAGCTTTCTTT